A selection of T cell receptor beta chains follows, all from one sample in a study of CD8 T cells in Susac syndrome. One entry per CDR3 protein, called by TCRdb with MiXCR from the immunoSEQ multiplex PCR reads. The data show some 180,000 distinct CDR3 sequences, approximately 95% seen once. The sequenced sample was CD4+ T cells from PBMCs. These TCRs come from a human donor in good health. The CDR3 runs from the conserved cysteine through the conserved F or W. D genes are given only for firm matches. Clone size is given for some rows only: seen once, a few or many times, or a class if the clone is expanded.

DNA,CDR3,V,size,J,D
TGTGCCAGCAGCACGGTCGGGGAGACCCAGTACTTC,CASSTVGETQYF,TRBV7-2,NA,TRBJ2-5,NA
TGTGCCAGCAGCCCAACTTACAGCACAGATACGCAGTATTTT,CASSPTYSTDTQYF,TRBV6-5,NA,TRBJ2-3,NA
TGCGCCAGCAGCTTGGGAGACCTACCGAATCAGCCCCAGCATTTT,CASSLGDLPNQPQHF,TRBV5-1,NA,TRBJ1-5,NA
TGTGCCAGCAGCCTAAGAACAGGGCCCGGCTACACCTTC,CASSLRTGPGYTF,TRBV3-1,NA,TRBJ1-2,NA
TGTGCCATCAGTGACAACGCGGATACGCAGTATTTT,CAISDNADTQYF,TRBV10-3,NA,TRBJ2-3,NA
TGCGCCAGCAGTTTCCCGGGACTCCGGGCCACCGGGGAGCTGTTTTTT,CASSFPGLRATGELFF,TRBV5-1,NA,TRBJ2-2,NA
TGTGCCAGCAGTTTTACGTCTGGGGGTTCACCCCTCCACTTT,CASSFTSGGSPLHF,TRBV12-3/TRBV12-4,NA,TRBJ1-6,NA
TGTGCCAGCAGCGTCTCCGTAATTGCGGGGGGGCCGAATGAGCAGTTCTTC,CASSVSVIAGGPNEQFF,TRBV7-8,NA,TRBJ2-1,TRBD2
TGTGCCAGCAGCTCGACTCGACAGGGGTCCTCCTACAATGAGCAGTTCTTC,CASSSTRQGSSYNEQFF,TRBV7-9,once,TRBJ2-1,TRBD1
TGTGCCAGCAGTTTGATGGGGCGAGAGACCCAGTACTTC,CASSLMGRETQYF,TRBV28,NA,TRBJ2-5,NA
TGTGCCAGCAGCGGATTAGCGGGGGCGCGTGAGCAGTTCTTC,CASSGLAGAREQFF,TRBV9,NA,TRBJ2-1,TRBD2
TGTGCCAGCAGCCTAGACGTGACAGGGGTAGGCTACACCTTC,CASSLDVTGVGYTF,TRBV7-9,NA,TRBJ1-2,TRBD1
TGTGCCACCAGTACTGCAGATACGCAGTATTTT,CATSTADTQYF,TRBV24-1,NA,TRBJ2-3,NA
TGCGCCAGCAGCATAAGCCCGACTAGCGGGGGATTTAAGGAGACCCAGTACTTC,CASSISPTSGGFKETQYF,TRBV5-1,NA,TRBJ2-5,TRBD2
TGTGCCAGCAGCCCCCATGGGCAGAGTTCACCCCTCCACTTT,CASSPHGQSSPLHF,TRBV7-2,NA,TRBJ1-6,NA
TGTGCCAGCACCCGGACAGCGTCCGTCCAAGAGACCCAGTACTTC,CASTRTASVQETQYF,TRBV7-9,NA,TRBJ2-5,NA
TGTGCCAGCAGCTCGCACCGGGACGGCGAGCAGTACTTC,CASSSHRDGEQYF,TRBV7-3,NA,TRBJ2-7,NA
TGTGCCAGCAGCTTAGCGAGGAGAGCTGAGCAGTTCTTC,CASSLARRAEQFF,TRBV7-2,once,TRBJ2-1,NA
TGCAGCGCGACGGGACAGGGAAACACAGATACGCAGTATTTT,CSATGQGNTDTQYF,TRBV29-1,NA,TRBJ2-3,TRBD1
TGCAGCGTTGCCCTCCCACGGGGACGAGGCACTGAAGCTTTCTTT,CSVALPRGRGTEAFF,TRBV29-1,once,TRBJ1-1,NA
TGTGCCAGCAGTTTATACAGGGGGCTTGGCACAGATACGCAGTATTTT,CASSLYRGLGTDTQYF,TRBV27,NA,TRBJ2-3,TRBD1
TGTGCCAGCAGTTTAGTGGTCCAAGCCAAAAACATTCAGTACTTC,CASSLVVQAKNIQYF,TRBV12-3/TRBV12-4,NA,TRBJ2-4,NA
TGTGCCAGCTCACCGTTAAGGGGAGGCGTGCAGTTCTTC,CASSPLRGGVQFF,TRBV18,NA,TRBJ2-1,NA
TGCAGCGTTGAAGAGAACAGGGACGTATATTTT,CSVEENRDVYF,TRBV29-1,NA,TRBJ1-3,NA
TGCAGCGTTCTCCCCGGGCGGCAGCCAACTAATGAAAAACTGTTTTTT,CSVLPGRQPTNEKLFF,TRBV29-1,NA,TRBJ1-4,NA
TGTGCCAGCTCACCATTGGGTGTCACTGAAGCTTTCTTT,CASSPLGVTEAFF,TRBV18,NA,TRBJ1-1,NA
TGTGCCAGCAAAAAAGGCGGGGGGCGCACAGATACGCAGTATTTT,CASKKGGGRTDTQYF,TRBV6-6,NA,TRBJ2-3,TRBD2
TGTGCCAGCAGCGTCGGCCGAATCACCGGGGAGCTGTTTTTT,CASSVGRITGELFF,TRBV9,NA,TRBJ2-2,NA
TGTGCCAGCAGCCTTGCTAGGGGGCAGGGCAATCAGCCCCAGCATTTT,CASSLARGQGNQPQHF,TRBV28,NA,TRBJ1-5,TRBD1
TGTGCCAGCAGCACAGAAGGGGACTATGGCTACACCTTC,CASSTEGDYGYTF,TRBV11-2,NA,TRBJ1-2,NA
TGTGCCAGCAGAGGGGGGGCCGTCGGTGAGCAGTTCTTC,CASRGGAVGEQFF,TRBV7-2,NA,TRBJ2-1,NA
TGCAGCGTTCTGTTACAGGGGTCTTATGGCTACACCTTC,CSVLLQGSYGYTF,TRBV29-1,NA,TRBJ1-2,TRBD1
TGTGCCAGCAGACCGGGACAGGGGAATAACGAGCAGTACTTC,CASRPGQGNNEQYF,TRBV6-1,NA,TRBJ2-7,TRBD1
TGTGCCAGCAAAGACGGGACAGGGAGGTCGTACTTC,CASKDGTGRSYF,TRBV6-2/TRBV6-3,NA,TRBJ2-4,TRBD1
TGTGCCAGCAGCCCAAGACTTTCGACAGGCGGGATCACTGAAGCTTTCTTT,CASSPRLSTGGITEAFF,TRBV6-1,NA,TRBJ1-1,NA
TGCGCCAGCAGCTTGGAAGACCTAGACACTGAAGCTTTCTTT,CASSLEDLDTEAFF,TRBV5-1,NA,TRBJ1-1,NA
TGTGCCAGCAGTTCGAACACAGGGGGCTCTGGCTACACCTTC,CASSSNTGGSGYTF,TRBV12-3/TRBV12-4,NA,TRBJ1-2,TRBD1
TGTGCCAGTAGTCCACGGGGCACTAGCATTCAGTACTTC,CASSPRGTSIQYF,TRBV19,NA,TRBJ2-4,NA
TGCGCCAGCAGCGCAACAGGGTCGGGAGCTGGGGAGACCCAGTACTTC,CASSATGSGAGETQYF,TRBV5-1,NA,TRBJ2-5,NA
TGTGCCAGCAGCCAAGGCCCGGGGGCGGCCAAAAACATTCAGTACTTC,CASSQGPGAAKNIQYF,TRBV3-1,NA,TRBJ2-4,NA
TGCAGTGCTAGTCCTCTAGCGGGTGCAGATACGCAGTATTTT,CSASPLAGADTQYF,TRBV20-1,NA,TRBJ2-3,TRBD2
TGTGCCAGCAGTTTCGGTAACCCTGGGGCCAACGTCCTGACTTTC,CASSFGNPGANVLTF,TRBV28,once,TRBJ2-6,NA
TGTGCCAGTAGTTCCCGGAAGGGGGTGAACACTGAAGCTTTCTTT,CASSSRKGVNTEAFF,TRBV19,few,TRBJ1-1,NA
TGTGCCAGCAGTTCTTCCGGGACCTCCTATGGCTACACCTTC,CASSSSGTSYGYTF,TRBV27,NA,TRBJ1-2,NA